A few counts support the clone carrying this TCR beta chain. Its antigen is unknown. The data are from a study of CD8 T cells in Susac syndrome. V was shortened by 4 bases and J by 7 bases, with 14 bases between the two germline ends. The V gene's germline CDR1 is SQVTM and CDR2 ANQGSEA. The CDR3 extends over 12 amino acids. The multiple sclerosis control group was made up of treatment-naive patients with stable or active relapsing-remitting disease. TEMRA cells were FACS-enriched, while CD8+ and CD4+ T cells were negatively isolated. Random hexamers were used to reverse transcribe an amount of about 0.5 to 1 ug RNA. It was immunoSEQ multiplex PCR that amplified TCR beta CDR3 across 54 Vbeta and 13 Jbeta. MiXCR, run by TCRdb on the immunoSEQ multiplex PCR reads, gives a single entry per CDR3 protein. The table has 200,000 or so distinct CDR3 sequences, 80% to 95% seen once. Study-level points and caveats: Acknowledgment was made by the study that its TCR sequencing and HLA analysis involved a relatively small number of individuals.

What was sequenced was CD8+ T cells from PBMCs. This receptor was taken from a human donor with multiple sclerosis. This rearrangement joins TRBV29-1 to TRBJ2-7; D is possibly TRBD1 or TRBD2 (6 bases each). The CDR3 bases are TGCAGCGTTGTCGGCAGGGGAGGAGAGCAGTACTTC. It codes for CSVVGRGGEQYF.